This T cell receptor beta chain was captured by sequencing in a study of blood T cell repertoires in COVID-19 (TCRdb year 2020). Concerning the study at large: Collaborator samples came from the United States, Italy and Spain and covered acute and convalescent phases of COVID-19. The prospective study material was composed of cDNA or gDNA derived from T cells, B-cell-depleted T cells, or PBMCs. Deeply sampled blood TCRbeta repertoires from subjects exposed to, actively infected with, or recovered from COVID-19 were included in the dataset. The repertoires were made available in a free public database intended to serve as a resource for research on the immune response to SARS-CoV-2. Samples were obtained from the ongoing ImmuneRACE study (first 160 participants) and from 1,200 or so subjects provided by 6 global collaborators. A de-identified subject ID, COVID-19 status, age in years and sex were almost always included in the sample metadata. Where available, HLA class I and class II types were obtained from metadata supplied by the sample provider rather than from assay-based typing.

Each collaborating institution followed its own protocols to collect whole blood in K2EDTA tubes. For TCRbeta analysis, collaborators shipped samples as frozen whole blood, isolated PBMCs, or DNA extracted from either of those sample types. The immunoSEQ Assay, a bias-controlled multiplex PCR, was used to amplify TCRbeta CDR3 regions from genomic DNA. The published analysis was carried out like this. Within the assay, amplification of reference gene primers was used to estimate how many nucleated cells each sample contained. Sequence reads were collapsed and filtered to measure the absolute abundance of every unique TCRbeta CDR3 rearrangement. Productive Simpson clonality was computed per sample as the square root of Simpson's diversity index over productive rearrangements. Sourced from immuneACCESS, this table was stored by TCRdb with only in-frame sequences that have V and J called. A share of the clones is absent; for the studies checked, an unresolved V gene accounts for under half, and the remainder has no known explanation. V and J calls and clone size are those listed in that table; D and trimming were worked out from the DNA. Across this sample there are tens of thousands of clones, with around 86% seen only once. The ten largest clones take up around 9% of the sample.

Overall study results and their limits: Clinical and demographic metadata were provided uncurated, with the amount varying by source and participant.

In the germline V gene, CDR1 corresponds to SGHVS and CDR2 to FNYEAQ. For this chain, trimming is 0 bases at the V end and 6 bases at the J end, and the number of junction bases without a gene match is 1. The CDR3 goes from the cysteine to the phenylalanine over 14 residues. Only CDR3 DNA remains: 42 bases, in frame from the first base. On this clone itself: Its antigen remains unidentified. Base qualities are missing; no much larger clone stands one base away.

The sequence is built from TRBV7-6 and TRBJ2-1, with 8 junctional bases fitting TRBD1. The specimen was peripheral blood. This sequence originates from a human donor in a cohort sampled during active COVID-19. The sequence in DNA is TGTGCCAGCAGCTTAGCGGGGACAGGCAATGAGCAGTTCTTC. Translated, this gives CASSLAGTGNEQFF.